This TCR beta chain was recovered during a study of shared clonotypes between healthy human individuals. Remarks on this clone: This sample includes further DNA sequences coding for the same CDR3.

Trimming left V 0 bases short and J 3 bases short, with 6 bases between. Looked up from germline, CDR1 is LGHNA and CDR2 is YSLEER. The CDR3 length is 14 residues. Only in-frame clones appear in the TCRdb table, and some are missing; sequencing was by immunoSEQ multiplex PCR. The sample has about 340,000 clones; about 73% are singletons. The gene calls are TRBV4-3 and TRBJ1-3; D gene unclear. The receptor was isolated from a man aged 30 to 39 in good health. The sample taken for sequencing was memory CD4+ T cells sorted from blood. Specified subset: CD45RA-negative fraction. The CDR3: CASSQDGVGNTIYF. The CDR3 nucleotides are TGCGCCAGCAGCCAAGATGGGGTTGGAAACACCATATATTTT.